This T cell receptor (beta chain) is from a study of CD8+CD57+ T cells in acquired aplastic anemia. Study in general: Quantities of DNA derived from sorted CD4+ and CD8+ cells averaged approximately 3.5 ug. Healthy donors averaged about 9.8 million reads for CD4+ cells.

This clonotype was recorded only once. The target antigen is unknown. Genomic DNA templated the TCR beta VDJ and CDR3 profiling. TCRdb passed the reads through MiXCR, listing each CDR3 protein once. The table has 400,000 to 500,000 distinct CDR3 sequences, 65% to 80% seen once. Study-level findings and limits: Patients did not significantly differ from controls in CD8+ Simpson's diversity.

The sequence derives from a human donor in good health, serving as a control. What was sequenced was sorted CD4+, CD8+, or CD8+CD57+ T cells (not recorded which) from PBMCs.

DNA for the CDR3: TGTGCCAGCAGCTTAGCGGGACTGAACAATCAGCCCCAGCATTTT. Protein sequence: CASSLAGLNNQPQHF. This chain uses TRBV7-9 with TRBJ1-5, with D maybe TRBD1 (5 bases). In germline, CDR1 is SEHNR, CDR2 FQNEAQ (reference sequence). Trimming stripped 0 bases from V and 3 bases from J, with 9 bases between. This CDR3 spans 15 amino acids. The full variable domain, completed using reference TRBV7-9 and TRBJ1-5, is DTGVSQNPRHKITKRGQNVTFRCDPISEHNRLYWYRQTLGQGPEFLTYFQNEAQLEKSRLLSDRFSAERPKGSFSTLEIQRTEQGDSAMYLCASSLAGLNNQPQHFGDGTRLSIL.